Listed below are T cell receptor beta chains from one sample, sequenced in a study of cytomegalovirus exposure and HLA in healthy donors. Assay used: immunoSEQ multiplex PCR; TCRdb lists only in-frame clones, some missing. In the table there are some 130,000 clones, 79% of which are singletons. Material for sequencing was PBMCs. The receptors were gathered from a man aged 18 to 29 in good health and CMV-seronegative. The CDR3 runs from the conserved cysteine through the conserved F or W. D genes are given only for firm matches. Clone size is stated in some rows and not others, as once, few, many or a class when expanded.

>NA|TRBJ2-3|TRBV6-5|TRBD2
CASGRASGDTDTQYF
TGTGCCAGTGGGAGGGCGAGCGGGGACACAGATACGCAGTATTTT
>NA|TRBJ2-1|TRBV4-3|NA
CASSQELQGAYPYEQFF
TGCGCCAGCAGCCAAGAACTACAGGGCGCCTACCCTTATGAGCAGTTCTTC
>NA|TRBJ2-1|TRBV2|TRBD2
CASSERWASGSKQFF
TGTGCCAGCAGTGAGAGGTGGGCTAGCGGGAGCAAGCAGTTCTTC
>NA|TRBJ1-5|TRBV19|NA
CASSITGSNQPQHF
TGTGCCAGTAGTATCACAGGGAGCAATCAGCCCCAGCATTTT
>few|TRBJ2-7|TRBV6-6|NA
CASSYEPEGSEQYF
TGTGCCAGCAGTTACGAGCCGGAGGGCTCCGAGCAGTACTTC
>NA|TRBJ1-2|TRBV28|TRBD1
CASSSTGLINYGYTF
TGTGCCAGCAGTTCGACAGGGCTAATAAACTATGGCTACACCTTC
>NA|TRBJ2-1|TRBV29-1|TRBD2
CSVGGTSGRAYNEQFF
TGCAGCGTTGGAGGCACTAGCGGGAGGGCCTACAATGAGCAGTTCTTC
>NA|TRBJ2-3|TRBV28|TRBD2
CASSPGTSGYTDTQYF
TGTGCCAGCAGTCCGGGGACTAGCGGTTACACAGATACGCAGTATTTT
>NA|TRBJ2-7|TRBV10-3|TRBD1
CAISDHTGASYEQYF
TGTGCCATCAGTGATCACACAGGGGCCTCCTACGAGCAGTACTTC
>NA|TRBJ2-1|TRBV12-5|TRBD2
CASGLAGRLYEQFF
TGTGCTAGTGGTTTGGCCGGGAGGCTTTATGAGCAGTTCTTC
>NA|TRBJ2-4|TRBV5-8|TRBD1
CASSSYDRGKNIQYF
TGTGCCAGCAGCTCGTATGACAGGGGCAAAAACATTCAGTACTTC
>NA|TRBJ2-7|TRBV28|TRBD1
CASTLPGQGYTEQYF
TGTGCCAGCACCTTACCGGGACAGGGGTATACCGAGCAGTACTTC
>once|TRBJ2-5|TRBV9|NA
CASSANQETQYF
TGTGCCAGCAGCGCCAACCAAGAGACCCAGTACTTC
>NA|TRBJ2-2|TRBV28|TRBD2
CASSIPGLTVSTKAGTNTGELFF
TGTGCCAGCAGCATCCCCGGTCTAACGGTCTCAACGAAAGCGGGGACCAACACCGGGGAGCTGTTTTTT
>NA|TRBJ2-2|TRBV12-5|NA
CASGLVGTGELFF
TGTGCTAGTGGTTTGGTCGGCACCGGGGAGCTGTTTTTT
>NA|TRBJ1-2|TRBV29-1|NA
CSVEVNREGIGYTF
TGCAGCGTTGAAGTTAACAGGGAGGGGATAGGCTACACCTTC
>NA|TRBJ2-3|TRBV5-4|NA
CATGDLTDTQYF
TGTGCCACCGGAGACCTCACAGATACGCAGTATTTT
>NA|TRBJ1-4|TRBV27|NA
CASSLYGEKLFF
TGTGCCAGCAGTTTATACGGTGAAAAACTGTTTTTT
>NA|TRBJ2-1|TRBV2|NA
CASRLSTTSQDEQFF
TGTGCCAGCAGACTATCGACTACCTCCCAGGATGAGCAGTTCTTC
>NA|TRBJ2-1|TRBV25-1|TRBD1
CASSREGQEFF
TGTGCCAGCAGCCGAGAGGGACAGGAGTTCTTC
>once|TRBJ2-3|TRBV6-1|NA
CASSEAGGRGTQYF
TGTGCCAGCAGTGAAGCGGGGGGACGGGGTACGCAGTATTTT
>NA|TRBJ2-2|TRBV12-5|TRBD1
CASGQRQGAATGELFF
TGTGCTAGTGGTCAGCGACAGGGAGCTGCCACCGGGGAGCTGTTTTTT
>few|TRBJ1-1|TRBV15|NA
CATSRDINTEAFF
TGTGCCACCAGCAGGGACATTAACACTGAAGCTTTCTTT
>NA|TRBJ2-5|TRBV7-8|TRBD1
CASSLVSTGSETQYF
TGTGCCAGCAGCTTAGTCTCGACAGGGTCAGAGACCCAGTACTTC
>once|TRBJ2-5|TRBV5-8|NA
CASSFSGLQETQYF
TGTGCCAGCAGCTTCTCCGGTCTCCAAGAGACCCAGTACTTC
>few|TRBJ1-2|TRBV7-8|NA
CASSLGELGYGYTF
TGTGCCAGCAGCTTAGGGGAGTTAGGCTATGGCTACACCTTC
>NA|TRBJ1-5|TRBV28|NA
CAWGGRVQPQHF
TGTGCCTGGGGGGGCCGAGTTCAGCCCCAGCATTTT
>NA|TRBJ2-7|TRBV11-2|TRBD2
CASSRRGGGLAAEQYF
TGTGCCAGCAGCCGACGCGGGGGGGGACTAGCAGCCGAGCAGTACTTC
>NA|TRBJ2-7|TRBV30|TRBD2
CAWSVGLAGVGEQYF
TGTGCCTGGAGTGTTGGTCTAGCGGGAGTCGGCGAGCAGTACTTC
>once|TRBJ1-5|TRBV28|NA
CASSFVQGHQPQHF
TGTGCCAGCAGTTTCGTCCAGGGGCATCAGCCCCAGCATTTT
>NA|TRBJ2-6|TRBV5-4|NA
CASRPFRDSGANVLTF
TGTGCCAGCAGACCATTCAGGGACTCTGGGGCCAACGTCCTGACTTTC
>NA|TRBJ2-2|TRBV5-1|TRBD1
CASSLVNRGDTGELFF
TGCGCCAGCAGCTTGGTAAACAGGGGAGACACCGGGGAGCTGTTTTTT
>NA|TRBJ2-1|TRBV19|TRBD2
CASSIGFSGRLKQSYNEQFF
TGTGCCAGTAGTATCGGGTTTAGCGGGCGGTTGAAGCAGTCCTACAATGAGCAGTTCTTC
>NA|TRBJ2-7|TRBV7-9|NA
CASSLAPAGFTIWEQYF
TGTGCCAGCAGCTTAGCGCCGGCAGGGTTTACGATCTGGGAGCAGTACTTC
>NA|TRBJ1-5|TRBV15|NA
CGTSSYGENQPQHF
TGTGGCACCAGCTCGTACGGGGAAAATCAGCCCCAGCATTTT
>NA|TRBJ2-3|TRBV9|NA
CASSVASPDTQYF
TGTGCCAGCAGCGTAGCTAGCCCGGACACGCAGTATTTT
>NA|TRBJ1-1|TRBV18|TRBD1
CASSPQGEAYTEAFF
TGTGCCAGCTCACCCCAGGGGGAGGCCTACACTGAAGCTTTCTTT
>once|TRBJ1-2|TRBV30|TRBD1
CAWTRSDRGDYGYTF
TGTGCCTGGACTCGCTCGGACAGGGGCGACTATGGCTACACCTTC
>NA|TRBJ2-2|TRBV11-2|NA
CASSSETLNTGELFF
TGTGCCAGCTCAAGCGAGACTCTAAACACCGGGGAGCTGTTTTTT
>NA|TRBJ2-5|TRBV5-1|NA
CASSLEPETQYF
TGCGCCAGCAGCTTGGAGCCAGAGACCCAGTACTTC
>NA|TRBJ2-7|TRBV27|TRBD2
CASSLNTGTSEVHEQYF
TGTGCCAGCAGTTTAAATACCGGGACTAGCGAGGTCCACGAGCAGTACTTC
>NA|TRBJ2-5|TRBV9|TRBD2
CASSVSGLVGETQYF
TGTGCCAGCAGCGTATCGGGACTAGTTGGCGAGACCCAGTACTTC
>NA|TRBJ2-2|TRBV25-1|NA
CASSEFKSNTGELFF
TGTGCCAGCAGTGAATTTAAATCGAACACCGGGGAGCTGTTTTTT
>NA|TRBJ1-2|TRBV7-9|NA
CASSPGQLRGYTF
TGTGCCAGCAGCCCAGGACAGCTGCGGGGCTACACCTTC
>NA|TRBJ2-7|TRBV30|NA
CAWRPKTGLNEQYF
TGTGCCTGGAGACCCAAGACCGGGTTGAACGAGCAGTACTTC
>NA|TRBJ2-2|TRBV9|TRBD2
CASSSSGVNTGELFF
TGTGCCAGCAGCTCTAGCGGGGTTAACACCGGGGAGCTGTTTTTT
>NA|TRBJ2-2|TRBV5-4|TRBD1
CASSADRGLAGELFF
TGTGCCAGCAGCGCCGACAGGGGCCTGGCCGGGGAGCTGTTTTTT
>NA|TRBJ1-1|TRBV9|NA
CASSVDFQSGNTEAFF
TGTGCCAGCAGCGTAGATTTTCAGTCAGGAAACACTGAAGCTTTCTTT
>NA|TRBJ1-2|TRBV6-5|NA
CASGQEVPGTYGYTF
TGTGCCAGCGGTCAAGAGGTTCCAGGGACTTATGGCTACACCTTC
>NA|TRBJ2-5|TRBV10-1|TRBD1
CASSESTDRAFEQYF
TGCGCCAGCAGTGAGTCCACTGACAGGGCCTTTGAGCAGTACTTC
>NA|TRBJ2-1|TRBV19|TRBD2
CASSIQSGRAHNEQFF
TGTGCCAGTAGTATTCAGAGCGGGAGGGCCCACAATGAGCAGTTCTTC
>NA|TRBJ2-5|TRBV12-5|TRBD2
CASGFRPRGLASAYEQETQYF
TGTGCTAGTGGTTTCCGCCCTCGGGGACTAGCGAGCGCTTACGAACAAGAGACCCAGTACTTC
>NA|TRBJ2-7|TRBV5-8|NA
CASSLEWRAVNF
TGTGCCAGCAGCTTGGAGTGGCGAGCGGTAAACTTC
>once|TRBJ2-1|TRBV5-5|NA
CASSLLRGEQFF
TGTGCCAGCAGCTTGTTACGCGGGGAGCAGTTCTTC
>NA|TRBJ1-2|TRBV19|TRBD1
CASSLQGSEGYTF
TGTGCCAGTAGTCTACAGGGGTCTGAGGGCTACACCTTC